Given below is one TCR beta chain in context. The antigen remains unidentified. This sample stems from a study of immune evolution from preneoplasia to lung adenocarcinoma. Clones were sequenced by immunoSEQ multiplex PCR, and TCRdb holds only the in-frame ones, with some missing. The sample has around 21,000 clones, about 79% seen once. General study points: Normal lung had highest clonality; later lesions appeared denser, more diverse. Highest clonality occurred in KRAS-mutant, not EGFR-mutant or double wild-type, nodules.

Germline CDR1 KGHSH, CDR2 LQKENI. V dropped 1 base and J dropped 2 bases, with 5 bases sitting between them. There are 13 residues in the CDR3. The sequenced sample consisted of FFPE invasive lung adenocarcinoma tissue. This chain links TRBV18 with TRBJ2-5; the D is unclear. The source is a person aged 55 to 75 with lung adenocarcinoma. The DNA of the CDR3 is TGTGCCAGCTCACCACAGGGACAAGAGACCCAGTACTTC. This translates into CASSPQGQETQYF.